The next 9 T cell receptor beta chains were all read from a single sample in a study of PD-1 blockade in classical Hodgkin lymphoma. The time point: cycle 4 day 1 (C4D1), after 5 to 7 weeks of nivolumab. After autologous stem cell transplantation all patients relapsed, and prior brentuximab vedotin exposure differed between cohorts. Generated by immunoSEQ multiplex PCR, the TCRdb table keeps only in-frame clones and is missing some. The sample has more than 40,000 clones; approximately 80% are singletons. Sequenced material: peripheral blood mononuclear cells (PBMCs), taken before the fourth cycle of nivolumab. Receptors originate from a human donor with classical Hodgkin lymphoma.

The chain uses TRBV4-2 and TRBJ2-7, with 10 bases fitting TRBD2. The trim removed 3 bases at V and 5 bases at J, leaving 10 bases unmatched. The V gene's germline CDR1 is LGHNA and CDR2 YNFKEQ. This CDR3 comprises 16 residues. CDR3 sequence: CASSQTSGGAMNEQYF. Here the CDR3 DNA reads TGTGCCAGCAGCCAGACGAGCGGGGGGGCCATGAACGAGCAGTACTTC.

The chain recombines TRBV7-3 with TRBJ2-1; 8 nucleotides line up with TRBD1. V dropped 6 bases and J dropped 2; count of bases not matched to a gene: 9. The CDR3 totals 16 residues. In germline, CDR1 is SGHTA, CDR2 FQGTGA. As DNA, the CDR3 is TGTGCCAGCAGTCCCTCTCCGGGACAGGCCTACAATGAGCAGTTCTTC. Protein sequence: CASSPSPGQAYNEQFF.

The gene calls are TRBV5-6 and TRBJ1-2; D is ambiguous. The germline V gene encodes CDR1 SGHDT and CDR2 YYEEEE. Trimming pared 4 bases from V and 4 bases from J, leaving 14 bases between. The CDR3 is 14 amino acids. CDR3 amino acids: CASSPAGPGYGYTF. The CDR3 bases are TGTGCCAGCAGCCCGGCCGGGCCAGGCTATGGCTACACCTTC.

The chain combines TRBV29-1 with TRBJ1-5, with D perhaps TRBD1 (6 bases). V was pared by 4 bases and J by 2 bases, with 18 bases between. There are 16 residues in the CDR3. The V gene's germline CDR1 is SQVTM and CDR2 ANQGSEA. CDR3 DNA sequence: TGCAGCGTTGGCACCTCACAGGGAGGAGGCAATCAGCCCCAGCATTTT. Encoded protein: CSVGTSQGGGNQPQHF.

The rearrangement joins TRBV9 to TRBJ2-5, with D possibly matching TRBD1 (5 bases). The CDR3 length is 13 residues. Germline lookup yields CDR1 SGDLS and CDR2 YYNGEE. The V end was cut by 3 bases, the J end by 2 bases, with 8 bases between. The CDR3 protein is CASSAQGQETQYF. DNA for the CDR3: TGTGCCAGCAGCGCGCAGGGTCAAGAGACCCAGTACTTC.

The rearrangement joins TRBV28 to TRBJ1-2, with D hard to call. This CDR3 is built from 13 residues. V was shortened by 3 bases and J by 1 base, with 6 bases between the two germline ends. The V gene's germline CDR1 is MDHEN and CDR2 SYDVKM. In DNA, the CDR3 is TGTGCCAGCAGTTTGTCCGATAACTATGGCTACACCTTC. This encodes CASSLSDNYGYTF.

In the case of this clone: Different DNA sequences within this sample yield the same CDR3. This CDR3 reads CASSPGSTDTQYF. The DNA for the CDR3 is TGTGCCAGCAGTCCGGGGAGTACAGATACGCAGTATTTT. The rearrangement links TRBV28 to TRBJ2-3, with a possible D match to TRBD2 (5 bases). The CDR3 is 13 amino acids. From germline, CDR1 is MDHEN and CDR2 SYDVKM. The V gene lost 5 bases and the J gene lost 3 bases, with 9 bases spanning the gap.

The CDR3 DNA follows: TGTGCCAGTAGTAAAGACAGGGGGCAACCCTACGAGCAGTACTTC. It encodes CASSKDRGQPYEQYF. The chain has TRBV19 and TRBJ2-7; 10 bases are shared with TRBD1. The J segment lost 2 bases and the V segment lost 4 bases, leaving 5 bases of the junction unmatched. Looked up from germline, CDR1 is LNHDA and CDR2 is SQIVND (reference sequence). The CDR3 length is 15 residues.

This clone was seen only a few times. The chain combines TRBV11-2 with TRBJ1-2; D is possibly TRBD1 (6 bases). CDR3 length: 13 amino acids. V was shortened by 6 bases and J by 7 bases, with 15 bases between the two germline ends. The germline V gene has CDR1 SGHAT and CDR2 FQNNGV. CDR3 sequence reads: CASRTTGTIGYTF. The DNA for the CDR3 is TGTGCCAGCAGGACCACCGGGACAATTGGCTACACCTTC.